Presented here are 29 T cell receptor beta chains from one specimen sequenced in a study of T cell responses to AZD1222 COVID-19 vaccine. The protocol was immunoSEQ multiplex PCR, while the TCRdb copy is restricted to in-frame clones and leaves out a portion. Of about 150,000 clones in the sample, around 90% were seen once. The sample consisted of peripheral blood, taken 28 days after the second AZD1222 dose. These receptors originate from an adult who received the AZD1222 COVID-19 vaccine.

The chain carries TRBV30 and TRBJ2-5; D gene ambiguous. Deletions cut 3 bases from V and 1 base from J, with 6 bases between. This CDR3 comprises 12 residues. CDR1 GTSNPN and CDR2 SVGIG come from the germline V gene (reference sequence). CDR3 DNA: TGTGCCTGGAGCCCACTCCAAGAGACCCAGTACTTC. It translates to CAWSPLQETQYF.

The chain joins TRBV5-4 to TRBJ2-2, with unresolved D. CDR1 is SGHNT, CDR2 YYREEE, per germline (reference sequence). The CDR3 consists of 13 residues. The germline V and J ends were trimmed by 1 base and 7 bases, with 8 bases remaining between them. The CDR3 protein is CASSLKGSGELFF. CDR3 coding DNA: TGTGCCAGCAGCTTGAAGGGTAGCGGGGAGCTGTTTTTT.

This sequence joins TRBV19 and TRBJ1-5; D is unclear. The CDR3 contains 11 residues. Germline CDR1 LNHDA, CDR2 SQIVND (reference sequence). Deletions cut 4 bases from V and 10 bases from J, with 8 bases between. The CDR3 here is CASSTGGPQHF. The CDR3 DNA follows: TGTGCCAGTAGTACGGGAGGACCCCAGCATTTT. The complete variable domain, with remaining parts taken from reference TRBV19 and TRBJ1-5, reads DGGITQSPKYLFRKEGQNVTLSCEQNLNHDAMYWYRQDPGQGLRLIYYSQIVNDFQKGDIAEGYSVSREKKESFPLTVTSAQKNPTAFYLCASSTGGPQHFGDGTRLSIL.

The chain employs TRBV5-1 and TRBJ2-1, with TRBD2 matching over 10 bases. Per the germline V gene, CDR1 is SGHRS and CDR2 is YFSETQ. The CDR3 loop spans 16 amino acids. With V trimmed by 0 bases and J by 8 bases, 8 bases remained unmatched. The CDR3 sequence is CASSLESGGALDEQFF. As DNA, the CDR3 is TGCGCCAGCAGCTTGGAAAGCGGGGGGGCCCTGGATGAGCAGTTCTTC.

This chain uses TRBV5-4 with TRBJ2-1, with 9 bases fitting TRBD1. Germline CDR1 is SGHNT and CDR2 is YYREEE (reference sequence). This CDR3 has 15 residues. V shed 5 bases and J 10 bases; nucleotides not matched to a gene: 13. Written as DNA, the CDR3 is TGTGCCAGCAGTTCACAGGGGGCACGTCGTTGGGAGCAGTTCTTC. Protein: CASSSQGARRWEQFF.

This sequence joins TRBV10-3 and TRBJ2-5; 11 bases are a match to TRBD2. V shed 3 bases and J 0 bases; nucleotides not matched to a gene: 6. CDR1 is ENHRY and CDR2 is SYGVKD in the germline V gene. The CDR3 length is 17 residues. This chain's CDR3 is CAISDTRTSGYQETQYF. CDR3 DNA sequence: TGTGCCATCAGTGATACCCGGACTAGCGGGTACCAAGAGACCCAGTACTTC.

This chain links TRBV2 with TRBJ2-1; 12 positions agree with TRBD2. V gave up 7 bases and J gave up 4 bases; unmatched junction bases: 2. CDR1 is SNHLY, CDR2 FYNNEI, per germline. The CDR3 is made up of 14 amino acids. CDR3 nucleotide sequence: TGTGCCAGCACGACTAGCGGGAGATACAATGAGCAGTTCTTC. Its translation is CASTTSGRYNEQFF.

This chain links TRBV7-9 with TRBJ1-1; D unclear. V was clipped by 4 bases and J by 4 bases, with 4 bases between them. The CDR3 covers 11 residues. The germline gives CDR1 SEHNR, CDR2 FQNEAQ (reference sequence). The CDR3 region is CASSSGTEAFF. CDR3 bases: TGTGCCAGCAGCTCGGGCACTGAAGCTTTCTTT.

The gene calls are TRBV9 and TRBJ2-2; D perhaps matches TRBD1 (5 bases). Germline V gene sequence: CDR1 SGDLS, CDR2 YYNGEE. Trimming pared 0 bases from V and 3 bases from J, leaving 9 bases between. The CDR3 runs 15 residues. CDR3 DNA sequence: TGTGCCAGCAGCGTAGAAGCAGGGCACACCGGGGAGCTGTTTTTT. Its protein is CASSVEAGHTGELFF. Full variable domain (remainder filled in from reference TRBV9 and TRBJ2-2): DSGVTQTPKHLITATGQRVTLRCSPRSGDLSVYWYQQSLDQGLQFLIQYYNGEERAKGNILERFSAQQFPDLHSELNLSSLELGDSALYFCASSVEAGHTGELFFGEGSRLTVL.

The rearrangement links TRBV6-5 to TRBJ2-2; D unresolved. Deletions cut 0 bases from V and 6 bases from J, with 11 bases between. Per germline, CDR1 MNHEY and CDR2 SVGAGI. CDR3 length equals 15 residues. The CDR3 loop is CASSYSKGVPGELFF. The CDR3 DNA follows: TGTGCCAGCAGTTACTCCAAGGGTGTCCCCGGGGAGCTGTTTTTT.

This clone has a handful of counts. This sequence joins TRBV10-3 and TRBJ2-7; the D is unclear. Deletions cut 10 bases from V and 4 bases from J, with 11 bases between. Germline V CDR1 and CDR2: ENHRY, SYGVKD. The CDR3 is made up of 11 amino acids. CDR3 sequence (DNA): TGTGCCACGTCGAGCCGGTACGAGCAGTACTTC. The encoded protein is CATSSRYEQYF.

The rearrangement links TRBV14 to TRBJ2-5, with D perhaps matching TRBD2 (5 bases). CDR1 and CDR2 from the germline V gene are SGHDN and FVKESK. Trimming shortened V by 8 bases and J by 7 bases, and 11 bases separated the two germline ends. The CDR3 is 11 amino acids. As DNA, the CDR3 is TGTGCCAGCGAACCCAGCGGGACCCAGTACTTC. Encoded protein: CASEPSGTQYF.

The gene calls are TRBV18 and TRBJ2-5; 7 nucleotides line up with TRBD2. Trimming at V came to 3 bases and at J to 4 bases, leaving 8 bases not matched to a gene. The length of the CDR3 is 15 residues. Germline lookup yields CDR1 KGHSH and CDR2 LQKENI. The CDR3 here is CASSPQVREGETQYF. Written as DNA, the CDR3 is TGTGCCAGCTCACCTCAGGTCAGGGAGGGAGAGACCCAGTACTTC.

In DNA, the CDR3 is TGTGCCAGCAGTGAAGTAGAGTCCACGTATAGCAATCAGCCCCAGCATTTT. Protein sequence: CASSEVESTYSNQPQHF. The genes are TRBV6-1 and TRBJ1-5; D gene unclear. The CDR3 is 17 residues long. CDR1 is MNHNS and CDR2 is SASEGT in the germline V gene. V lost 1 base and J lost 0, with 13 bases in between.

With regard to this clone: Different DNA sequences within this sample yield the same CDR3. As DNA, the CDR3 is TGTGCCATCAGTGAGTCTGGGGGCAATCAGCCCCAGCATTTT. Translated, it gives CAISESGGNQPQHF. The gene calls are TRBV10-3 and TRBJ1-5, with D unresolved. The CDR3 loop spans 14 amino acids. CDR1 is ENHRY, CDR2 SYGVKD, per germline. The V and J ends lost 0 bases and 2 bases respectively, with 5 bases between them.

The chain employs TRBV5-1 and TRBJ1-1; perhaps TRBD1 as D (5 bases). This CDR3 region has 15 residues. Germline V gene sequence: CDR1 SGHRS, CDR2 YFSETQ. V gave up 2 bases and J gave up 4 bases, with 15 bases separating them. The CDR3 DNA follows: TGCGCCAGCAGCTTCCAGGGTGCGCATTCCACTGAAGCTTTCTTT. Protein sequence: CASSFQGAHSTEAFF.

The chain has TRBV5-1 and TRBJ1-5; 8 bases fit TRBD1. The V gene end was trimmed by 5 bases and the J gene end by 7 bases; junction bases not matched to a gene: 5. This CDR3 contains 13 residues. CDR1 SGHRS and CDR2 YFSETQ come from the germline V gene. The CDR3 loop is CASRFGQGQPQHF. For the CDR3, the DNA is TGCGCCAGCAGATTTGGACAGGGCCAGCCCCAGCATTTT.

The rearrangement joins TRBV6-5 to TRBJ1-6; D call uncertain. CDR3 size: 14 residues. CDR1 MNHEY and CDR2 SVGAGI come from the germline V gene. With 5 bases removed from V and 10 bases from J, the gap between germline ends came to 15 bases. DNA of the CDR3: TGTGCCAGCAGTCGTGAGGGTCTCCGCTCACCCCTCCACTTT. Translated: CASSREGLRSPLHF.

The chain employs TRBV11-1 and TRBJ1-1; D is possibly TRBD1 (5 bases). Germline loops: CDR1 SGHAT, CDR2 FQDESV (reference sequence). Trimming took 6 bases from V and 3 from J, leaving 14 bases between them. This CDR3 is 14 amino acids long. The CDR3 region is CASSPGGVDTEAFF. The CDR3 bases are TGTGCCAGCAGTCCCGGGGGGGTTGACACTGAAGCTTTCTTT.

CDR3 sequence (DNA): TGTGCCAGCAGCCATAAAATTCGACGGACCCGTGCGAATGAAAAACTGTTTTTT. It encodes CASSHKIRRTRANEKLFF. The chain is built from TRBV11-2 and TRBJ1-4; the D is unclear. Germline assignment: CDR1 SGHAT and CDR2 FQNNGV. Trimming shortened V by 5 bases and J by 5 bases, and 24 bases separated the two germline ends. The CDR3 loop spans 18 amino acids.

This rearrangement joins TRBV7-2 to TRBJ1-5, with 8 bases aligning to TRBD1. After removal of 5 bases from V and 7 bases from J, the junction contained 10 bases not matched to a gene. Per germline, CDR1 SGHTA and CDR2 FQGNSA. This CDR3 contains 15 residues. In DNA, the CDR3 is TGTGCCAGCAGCCCCCGACAGGGGAATTTGCAGCCCCAGCATTTT. Amino acid sequence: CASSPRQGNLQPQHF.

This sequence joins TRBV2 and TRBJ2-2, with 9 nucleotides matching TRBD1. The CDR3 length is 14 residues. Looked up from germline, CDR1 is SNHLY and CDR2 is FYNNEI. V shed 5 bases and J 4 bases; nucleotides not matched to a gene: 2. The CDR3 reads CASSRQGVTGELFF. CDR3 bases: TGTGCCAGCAGTAGACAGGGGGTCACCGGGGAGCTGTTTTTT.

This clone was detected once. The chain joins TRBV5-6 to TRBJ2-3; either TRBD1 or TRBD2 may supply D (6 bases each). The germline CDR1 and CDR2 sequences are SGHDT and YYEEEE. The V end lost 1 base, the J end lost 3 bases, and 15 bases lay between the germline ends. This CDR3 has 16 amino acids. The CDR3 coding sequence is TGTGCCAGCAGCTTGCAGGGGAGGTTAGGGACAGATACGCAGTATTTT. Its translation: CASSLQGRLGTDTQYF. Full variable domain (rest looked up from reference TRBV5-6 and TRBJ2-3): DAGVTQSPTHLIKTRGQQVTLRCSPKSGHDTVSWYQQALGQGPQFIFQYYEEEERQRGNFPDRFSGHQFPNYSSELNVNALLLGDSALYLCASSLQGRLGTDTQYFGPGTRLTVL.

V gene TRBV11-2 combines with J gene TRBJ2-5, with 9 bases matching TRBD2. Germline assignment: CDR1 SGHAT and CDR2 FQNNGV. The ends lost 0 bases at V and 5 bases at J; junction bases unmatched: 7. The CDR3 contains 16 residues. The CDR3 region is CASSLEGGLAGETQYF. The CDR3 DNA sequence: TGTGCCAGCAGCTTAGAGGGGGGACTAGCTGGGGAGACCCAGTACTTC. Full variable domain (outside the CDR3, taken from reference TRBV11-2 and TRBJ2-5): EAGVAQSPRYKIIEKRQSVAFWCNPISGHATLYWYQQILGQGPKLLIQFQNNGVVDDSQLPKDRFSAERLKGVDSTLKIQPAKLEDSAVYLCASSLEGGLAGETQYFGPGTRLLVL.

The J gene is TRBJ1-6, the V gene TRBV10-3; D is possibly TRBD1 (6 bases). The CDR3 loop spans 15 amino acids. With 0 bases removed from V and 8 bases from J, the gap between germline ends came to 11 bases. Germline loops: CDR1 ENHRY, CDR2 SYGVKD. The CDR3 DNA reads TGTGCCATCAGTGAGTCAGGGGGAGGGTATTCACCCCTCCACTTT. Translating gives CAISESGGGYSPLHF.

This rearrangement joins TRBV6-5 to TRBJ1-1; perhaps TRBD1 as D (6 bases). Germline assignment: CDR1 MNHEY and CDR2 SVGAGI. The CDR3 is made up of 16 amino acids. V was cut by 0 bases and J by 3 bases, with 14 bases left in between. DNA for the CDR3: TGTGCCAGCAGTTACTCGGGGGGGGGCGCGGACACTGAAGCTTTCTTT. It translates to CASSYSGGGADTEAFF.

The chain joins TRBV12-5 to TRBJ1-6; 7 nucleotides line up with TRBD1. Germline CDR1 and CDR2: LGHNT and FRNRAP. J gave up 9 bases and V 5 bases, and 10 bases lay outside the gene matches. This CDR3 is built from 15 residues. The CDR3 nucleotides are TGTGCTAGTGGTCGGTCGGACAGGACGTTTTCACCCCTCCACTTT. This codes for CASGRSDRTFSPLHF.

V usage is TRBV11-3 and J usage is TRBJ1-1, with a possible D match to TRBD1 (5 bases). V was cut by 5 bases and J by 5 bases, with 15 bases left in between. From germline, CDR1 is SGHNT and CDR2 YENEEA. The CDR3 runs 14 residues. The CDR3 loop is CASSPSRGGTEAFF. The CDR3 nucleotides read TGTGCCAGCAGCCCCAGCCGGGGCGGAACTGAAGCTTTCTTT.

The chain combines TRBV27 with TRBJ1-5; 7 bases match TRBD1. The CDR3 consists of 18 residues. V lost 5 bases and J lost 4; bases outside the gene matches: 17. CDR1 and CDR2 (germline): MNHEY, SMNVEV (reference sequence). CDR3 DNA sequence: TGTGCCAGCAGTCCGAACAGCCCCCGACAGGGCGGTAATCAGCCCCAGCATTTT. Translation gives CASSPNSPRQGGNQPQHF.